The 14 T cell receptor beta chains presented below share a single source sample, sequenced in a study of blood T cell repertoires in COVID-19. The data were produced by immunoSEQ multiplex PCR, yet TCRdb's version contains in-frame clones alone and is incomplete. The data show 95,000 to 100,000 clones, roughly 86% seen once. Sequencing input: peripheral blood. Receptor source: a woman under 40 with acute or convalescent COVID-19.

This clone was detected a few times. The chain joins TRBV19 to TRBJ1-6; D not resolved. V lost 9 bases and J lost 10, with 19 bases in between. Looked up from germline, CDR1 is LNHDA and CDR2 is SQIVND (reference sequence). The CDR3 extends over 14 amino acids. CDR3 protein: CASKTPNSVSPLHF. Here the CDR3 DNA reads TGTGCCAGCAAGACACCTAATAGTGTCTCACCCCTCCACTTT.

CDR3 in amino acids: CASSLVAHSTEAFF. As DNA, the CDR3 is TGTGCCAGCAGCTTAGTGGCCCACAGCACTGAAGCTTTCTTT. This chain joins TRBV7-6 and TRBJ1-1; D ambiguous. The CDR3 consists of 14 residues. Germline V gene data show CDR1 as SGHVS and CDR2 as FNYEAQ. Between the trimmed V and J ends, which lost 1 base and 4 bases, there was a span of 10 bases.

A note on this clone: This CDR3 is also generated by other DNA sequences in the sample. The V and J genes are TRBV7-9 and TRBJ1-1; unclear D gene. Germline CDR1 is SEHNR and CDR2 is FQNEAQ (reference sequence). The CDR3 consists of 13 residues. Trimming took 11 bases from V and 4 from J, leaving 17 bases between them. The CDR3 reads CASSLEGGTEAFF. The CDR3, as DNA: TGTGCCTCGTCGTTAGAGGGAGGCACTGAAGCTTTCTTT.

The chain has TRBV10-2 and TRBJ1-6; perhaps TRBD1 as D (5 bases). CDR1 is WSHSY, CDR2 SAAADI, per germline. Trimming shortened V by 6 bases and J by 7 bases, and 13 bases separated the two germline ends. The CDR3 totals 14 residues. The CDR3 nucleotides read TGCGCCAGCAGATACCAGGGCCCCAATTCACCCCTCCACTTT. Its translation: CASRYQGPNSPLHF.

In its sample, this clone was seen once. J is TRBJ1-1 and V is TRBV2, with D possibly TRBD1 on 6 matching bases. V lost 6 bases to trimming and J lost 1 base, with 15 bases between them. This CDR3 spans 15 amino acids. Germline V CDR1 and CDR2: SNHLY, FYNNEI. The CDR3 spells CASRAPRGGNTEAFF. The CDR3 DNA follows: TGTGCCAGCAGAGCCCCGAGGGGGGGGAACACTGAAGCTTTCTTT.

The chain joins TRBV4-2 to TRBJ2-7, with 13 bases identical to TRBD2. Trimming at V came to 0 bases and at J to 5 bases, leaving 13 bases not matched to a gene. In germline, CDR1 is LGHNA, CDR2 YNFKEQ. The CDR3 is 19 residues long. This chain's CDR3 is CASSQDSRTSGGVVNEQYF. CDR3 sequence (DNA): TGTGCCAGCAGCCAAGATTCTCGGACTAGCGGGGGAGTAGTAAACGAGCAGTACTTC.

The V call is TRBV2, the J call TRBJ1-1, with D hard to call. This CDR3 contains 14 residues. With 3 bases removed from V and 3 bases from J, the gap between germline ends came to 11 bases. CDR1 is SNHLY and CDR2 is FYNNEI in the germline V gene. CDR3 sequence: CASSDLGRYTEAFF. In DNA, the CDR3 is TGTGCCAGCAGTGACCTTGGCAGGTACACTGAAGCTTTCTTT.

This chain joins TRBV2 and TRBJ2-2; a possible D gene is TRBD1 (7 bases). Germline-derived CDR1 and CDR2 are SNHLY and FYNNEI. The CDR3 is 15 residues long. The V and J ends lost 6 bases and 4 bases respectively, with 15 bases between them. The CDR3 region is CASRGGTAFTGELFF. CDR3 DNA sequence: TGTGCCAGCAGAGGCGGGACAGCTTTCACCGGGGAGCTGTTTTTT.

The rearrangement uses TRBV19 and TRBJ2-1; maybe TRBD2 (7 bases). The ends were cut back, 6 bases at V and 8 bases at J, with 17 bases in the middle. CDR1 LNHDA and CDR2 SQIVND come from the germline V gene (reference sequence). CDR3 size: 14 residues. The CDR3 region is CASRNGGGNYEQFF. The CDR3 nucleotides read TGTGCCAGTAGGAACGGCGGGGGCAACTATGAGCAGTTCTTC. The full variable domain, completed using reference TRBV19 and TRBJ2-1, is DGGITQSPKYLFRKEGQNVTLSCEQNLNHDAMYWYRQDPGQGLRLIYYSQIVNDFQKGDIAEGYSVSREKKESFPLTVTSAQKNPTAFYLCASRNGGGNYEQFFGPGTRLTVL.

The chain joins TRBV15 to TRBJ2-2; no clear D. CDR1 is LNHNV, CDR2 YYDKDF, per germline (reference sequence). The CDR3 covers 16 residues. Trimming removed 1 base from V and 3 bases from J, with 12 bases in between. The CDR3 loop reads CATSRGGPRDTGELFF. The CDR3, as DNA: TGTGCCACCAGCAGAGGAGGCCCACGGGACACCGGGGAGCTGTTTTTT.

CDR3 sequence (DNA): TGTGCCAGCAGCCAGGACAGGGGAGGGACTGAAGCTTTCTTT. The encoded protein is CASSQDRGGTEAFF. The J gene is TRBJ1-1, the V gene TRBV3-1 (or the pseudogene TRBV3-2), with 9 bases that match TRBD1. V dropped 3 bases and J dropped 5; count of bases not matched to a gene: 4. Germline V CDR1 and CDR2: LGHDT, YNNKEL (reference sequence). The length of the CDR3 is 14 residues.

This chain uses TRBV6-5 with TRBJ1-2; 12 nucleotides match TRBD1. J lost 8 bases, V lost 6 bases, and 4 bases had no gene match. CDR1 is MNHEY, CDR2 SVGAGI, per germline. The CDR3 is 13 residues long. The DNA for the CDR3 is TGTGCCAGCAGGGGACAGGGGGCGGACGGCTACACCTTC. Residues: CASRGQGADGYTF.

The chain is built from TRBV19 and TRBJ1-3; TRBD1 agrees at 7 bases. The junction had 18 bases not matched to a gene; V was cut back by 4 bases and J by 3 bases. The germline V gene encodes CDR1 LNHDA and CDR2 SQIVND (reference sequence). This CDR3 comprises 19 residues. This chain's CDR3 is CASSTLQLRRGVFGNTIYF. Here the CDR3 DNA reads TGTGCCAGTAGTACCCTCCAACTGCGCAGGGGGGTATTTGGAAACACCATATATTTT.

The V and J genes are TRBV30 and TRBJ1-1, with 7 nucleotides matching TRBD1. V shed 2 bases and J 0 bases; nucleotides not matched to a gene: 3. Germline CDR1 GTSNPN, CDR2 SVGIG (reference sequence). The CDR3 runs to 14 residues. The CDR3 is CAWSWDSMNTEAFF. CDR3 DNA: TGTGCCTGGAGTTGGGACAGCATGAACACTGAAGCTTTCTTT.